The next 17 T cell receptor beta chains were all read from a single sample in a study of CD4 T cell repertoires in COVID-19. The data were produced by immunoSEQ multiplex PCR, yet TCRdb's version contains in-frame clones alone and is incomplete. The profile shows tens of thousands of clones, around 86% of them singletons. These memory T cells were uncultured and sequenced directly after ex vivo isolation. The sequences come from central memory CD4+ T cells from blood, collected before the COVID-19 pandemic. The origin of the receptors is a human donor who had COVID-19.

The chain couples TRBV27 to TRBJ1-1; 7 positions match TRBD1. The CDR3 has 13 residues. Germline lookup yields CDR1 MNHEY and CDR2 SMNVEV (reference sequence). The V and J ends lost 5 bases and 8 bases, in that order; junction bases with no gene match: 8. The CDR3 nucleotides read TGTGCCAGCAGTACGACAGGGTCCGGGGAAGCTTTCTTT. It yields the protein CASSTTGSGEAFF.

J is TRBJ1-1 and V is TRBV5-1; D is ambiguous. This CDR3 has 14 amino acids. V was cut by 2 bases and J by 5 bases, with 13 bases left in between. The germline CDR1 and CDR2 sequences are SGHRS and YFSETQ. CDR3 sequence reads: CASSLFTGTTEAFF. CDR3 DNA: TGCGCCAGCAGCTTATTTACGGGAACGACTGAAGCTTTCTTT. Supplemented by reference TRBV5-1 and TRBJ1-1, the full variable domain reads KAGVTQTPRYLIKTRGQQVTLSCSPISGHRSVSWYQQTPGQGLQFLFEYFSETQRNKGNFPGRFSGRQFSNSRSEMNVSTLELGDSALYLCASSLFTGTTEAFFGQGTRLTVV.

This sequence joins TRBV7-8 and TRBJ1-2; 10 bases map to TRBD1. The CDR3 has 16 residues. Trimming cost V 2 bases and J 8 bases; bases outside gene matches: 11. Germline CDR1 reads SGHVS; CDR2 reads FQNEAQ. The CDR3 DNA sequence: TGTGCCAGCAGCTTACGCGCCCCCGGGACAGGGGAGGGCTACACCTTC. Amino acid sequence: CASSLRAPGTGEGYTF.

This clone was detected only a few times. The chain joins TRBV18 to TRBJ1-1, with 7 bases that match TRBD1. The CDR3 runs to 14 residues. The ends lost 7 bases at V and 1 base at J; junction bases unmatched: 6. The germline V gene encodes CDR1 KGHSH and CDR2 LQKENI. The CDR3 protein is CASLQGRGNTEAFF. The CDR3 nucleotides read TGTGCCAGCTTACAGGGGAGAGGGAACACTGAAGCTTTCTTT.

The chain links TRBV19 to TRBJ2-7; TRBD1 aligns across 9 bases. From germline, CDR1 is LNHDA and CDR2 SQIVND (reference sequence). The V segment lost 4 bases and the J segment 1 base; nucleotides outside the gene matches: 5. The CDR3 runs to 15 residues. The chain's CDR3 is CASSTKTGGSYEQYF. The CDR3 DNA reads TGTGCCAGTAGTACTAAGACAGGGGGGTCCTACGAGCAGTACTTC.

The chain is built from TRBV7-2 and TRBJ2-7, with D perhaps TRBD1 (5 bases). The CDR3 runs 13 residues. Germline CDR1 and CDR2: SGHTA and FQGNSA. Trimming took 3 bases from V and 6 from J, leaving 12 bases between them. The DNA for the CDR3 is TGTGCCAGCAGCTTTACAGGTTCCCGCGAGCAGTACTTC. Translation gives CASSFTGSREQYF.

V gene TRBV9 combines with J gene TRBJ2-3, with D unresolved. The ends were cut back, 0 bases at V and 3 bases at J, with 8 bases in the middle. The CDR3 extends over 14 amino acids. The V gene's germline CDR1 is SGDLS and CDR2 YYNGEE. The CDR3 region is CASSVDPITDTQYF. CDR3 sequence (DNA): TGTGCCAGCAGCGTAGATCCCATTACAGATACGCAGTATTTT. Using reference TRBV9 and TRBJ2-3 for the parts outside the CDR3, the full variable domain is DSGVTQTPKHLITATGQRVTLRCSPRSGDLSVYWYQQSLDQGLQFLIQYYNGEERAKGNILERFSAQQFPDLHSELNLSSLELGDSALYFCASSVDPITDTQYFGPGTRLTVL.

This chain connects TRBV28 to TRBJ1-3; tentatively, D is TRBD1 (5 bases). Germline V gene sequence: CDR1 MDHEN, CDR2 SYDVKM. V lost 5 bases and J lost 4, with 12 bases in between. CDR3 length: 14 amino acids. The CDR3: CASSPPGGGNTIYF. Here the CDR3 DNA reads TGTGCCAGCAGTCCCCCGGGGGGAGGAAACACCATATATTTT. Full variable domain (missing parts from reference TRBV28 and TRBJ1-3): DVKVTQSSRYLVKRTGEKVFLECVQDMDHENMFWYRQDPGLGLRLIYFSYDVKMKEKGDIPEGYSVSREKKERFSLILESASTNQTSMYLCASSPPGGGNTIYFGEGSWLTVV.

The chain carries TRBV5-1 and TRBJ2-5; possibly TRBD1 for D (5 bases). Per the germline V gene, CDR1 is SGHRS and CDR2 is YFSETQ. V dropped 0 bases and J dropped 1 base, with 19 bases sitting between them. The CDR3 runs 18 residues. DNA for the CDR3: TGCGCCAGCAGCTTGGCCGTACAGGCGAAAAAAAGCCAAGAGACCCAGTACTTC. Protein sequence: CASSLAVQAKKSQETQYF. The full variable domain, its missing parts supplied by reference TRBV5-1 and TRBJ2-5, is KAGVTQTPRYLIKTRGQQVTLSCSPISGHRSVSWYQQTPGQGLQFLFEYFSETQRNKGNFPGRFSGRQFSNSRSEMNVSTLELGDSALYLCASSLAVQAKKSQETQYFGPGTRLLVL.

The chain uses TRBV7-9 and TRBJ1-2, with TRBD1 as a possible D gene (6 bases). From germline, CDR1 is SEHNR and CDR2 FQNEAQ (reference sequence). Trimming shortened V by 7 bases and J by 1 base, and 10 bases separated the two germline ends. CDR3 length: 13 residues. This CDR3 reads CASTQGGNYGYTF. For the CDR3, the DNA is TGTGCCAGCACCCAAGGGGGTAACTATGGCTACACCTTC.

The rearrangement joins TRBV10-3 to TRBJ1-2; D gene uncertain. Between the trimmed V and J ends, which lost 0 bases and 11 bases, there was a span of 10 bases. The CDR3 runs 12 residues. Germline V gene sequence: CDR1 ENHRY, CDR2 SYGVKD. The CDR3 spells CAISESEGAYTF. The CDR3 nucleotides read TGTGCCATCAGTGAGTCTGAGGGAGCATACACCTTC.

The chain is built from TRBV7-2 and TRBJ2-7; 10 nucleotides line up with TRBD2. In germline, CDR1 is SGHTA, CDR2 FQGNSA. The CDR3 runs to 16 residues. V lost 5 bases and J lost 6; bases outside the gene matches: 13. The CDR3 sequence is CASSLNLLAGEGEQYF. CDR3 sequence (DNA): TGTGCCAGCAGCCTCAATCTGCTAGCGGGAGAAGGCGAGCAGTACTTC.

V usage is TRBV6-1 and J usage is TRBJ2-1; TRBD1 matches 8 bases. Germline lookup yields CDR1 MNHNS and CDR2 SASEGT. The CDR3 totals 14 residues. Trimming took 5 bases from V and 5 from J; bases not matched to a gene: 5. The CDR3 region is CASSLGTGHNEQFF. Written as DNA, the CDR3 is TGTGCCAGCAGTCTCGGGACAGGTCACAATGAGCAGTTCTTC.

The chain's CDR3 is CASSQEAYSTDTQYF. For the CDR3, the DNA is TGCGCCAGCAGCCAAGAAGCCTATAGCACAGATACGCAGTATTTT. The chain links TRBV4-1 to TRBJ2-3; the D is unclear. Trimming stripped 0 bases from V and 0 bases from J, with 7 bases between. The CDR3 is 15 residues long. Germline assignment: CDR1 MGHRA and CDR2 YSYEKL.

The V gene is TRBV15, the J gene TRBJ2-1; 12 bases fit TRBD2. V lost 3 bases, J lost 0 bases, and 6 bases stayed unmatched. The germline CDR1 and CDR2 sequences are LNHNV and YYDKDF (reference sequence). CDR3 length equals 18 residues. The CDR3 DNA sequence: TGTGCCACCAGCAGCACCGGACTAGCGGGAATCTCCTACAATGAGCAGTTCTTC. Protein product: CATSSTGLAGISYNEQFF.

This clone came up once. In DNA form, the CDR3 reads TGTGCCAGCAGCCTACCGGGCAATGAGCAGTTCTTC. This gives the protein CASSLPGNEQFF. The chain combines TRBV6-1 with TRBJ2-1; D unclear. The CDR3 spans 12 residues. Germline loops: CDR1 MNHNS, CDR2 SASEGT. Trimming removed 6 bases from V and 6 bases from J, with 9 bases in between.

J is TRBJ1-3 and V is TRBV27, with TRBD1 matching 7 bases. With 7 bases clipped from V and 0 bases from J, the junction kept 6 bases outside the gene matches. The CDR3 runs to 15 residues. Germline loops: CDR1 MNHEY, CDR2 SMNVEV (reference sequence). In DNA, the CDR3 is TGTGCCAGCAAGGGGACAGCCTTCTCTGGAAACACCATATATTTT. Translation gives CASKGTAFSGNTIYF.